Below, one T cell receptor (beta chain) is given with its context. This specimen belongs to a study of blood T cell repertoires in COVID-19. The CDR3 has 15 amino acids. Germline assignment: CDR1 MDHEN and CDR2 SYDVKM. Between the trimmed V and J ends, which lost 8 bases and 7 bases, there was a span of 18 bases. Only in-frame clones appear in the TCRdb table, and some are missing; sequencing was by immunoSEQ multiplex PCR. This table holds 140,000 or so clones, around 80% found once. Adults between roughly 18 and 90 years of age took part from more than 20 US areas. A PCR-confirmed or clinician-diagnosed COVID-19 case had contacted exposed participants within 2 weeks of entry.

The TCR was taken from a young woman who had been exposed to COVID-19. Sequencing input: PBMCs or T cells enriched from blood (not recorded which). The chain links TRBV28 to TRBJ1-6; D unclear. The chain's CDR3 is CASSSGAGGNSPLHF. The CDR3 region has the DNA TGTGCCAGCTCCTCGGGTGCCGGAGGGAATTCACCCCTCCACTTT.